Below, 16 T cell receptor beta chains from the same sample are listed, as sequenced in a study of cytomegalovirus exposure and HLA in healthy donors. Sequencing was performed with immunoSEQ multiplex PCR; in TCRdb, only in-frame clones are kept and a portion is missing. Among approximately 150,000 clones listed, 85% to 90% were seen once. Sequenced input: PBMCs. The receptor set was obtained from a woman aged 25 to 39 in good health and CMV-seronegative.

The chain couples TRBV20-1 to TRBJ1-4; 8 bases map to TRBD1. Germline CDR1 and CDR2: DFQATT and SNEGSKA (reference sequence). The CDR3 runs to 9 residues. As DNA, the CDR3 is TGCAGCGCGAACAGGGGGTTGTTTTTT. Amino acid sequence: CSANRGLFF.

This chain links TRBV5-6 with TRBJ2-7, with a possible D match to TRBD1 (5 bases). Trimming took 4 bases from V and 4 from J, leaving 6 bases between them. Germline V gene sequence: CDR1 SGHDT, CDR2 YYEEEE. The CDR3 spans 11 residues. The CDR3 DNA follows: TGTGCCAGCAGCAAGGGGTACGAGCAGTACTTC. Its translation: CASSKGYEQYF.

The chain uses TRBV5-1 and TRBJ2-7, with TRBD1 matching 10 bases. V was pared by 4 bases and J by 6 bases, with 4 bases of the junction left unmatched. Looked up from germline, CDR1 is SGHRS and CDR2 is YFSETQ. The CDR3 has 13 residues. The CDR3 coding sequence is TGCGCCAGCAGCGCCGGGACAGGGGTCGAGCAGTACTTC. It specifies CASSAGTGVEQYF.

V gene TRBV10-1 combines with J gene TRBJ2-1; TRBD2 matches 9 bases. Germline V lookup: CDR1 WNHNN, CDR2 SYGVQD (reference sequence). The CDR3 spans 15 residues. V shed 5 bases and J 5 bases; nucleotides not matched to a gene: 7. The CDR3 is CASSFPRGGDNEQFF. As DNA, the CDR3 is TGCGCCAGCAGTTTTCCGCGGGGGGGAGACAATGAGCAGTTCTTC.

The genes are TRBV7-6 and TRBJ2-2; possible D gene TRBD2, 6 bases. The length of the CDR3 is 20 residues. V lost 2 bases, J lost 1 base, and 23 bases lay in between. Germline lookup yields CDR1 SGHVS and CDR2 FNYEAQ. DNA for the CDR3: TGTGCCAGCAGCTTAACGCGGGGCCTCCTACAAGCTGAGAACACCGGGGAGCTGTTTTTT. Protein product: CASSLTRGLLQAENTGELFF.

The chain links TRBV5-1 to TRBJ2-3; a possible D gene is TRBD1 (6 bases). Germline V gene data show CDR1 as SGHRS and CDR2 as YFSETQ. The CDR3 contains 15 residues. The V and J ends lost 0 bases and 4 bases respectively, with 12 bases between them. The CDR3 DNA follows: TGCGCCAGCAGCTTGGCAGGGGCGGCTCCAGATACGCAGTATTTT. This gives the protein CASSLAGAAPDTQYF.

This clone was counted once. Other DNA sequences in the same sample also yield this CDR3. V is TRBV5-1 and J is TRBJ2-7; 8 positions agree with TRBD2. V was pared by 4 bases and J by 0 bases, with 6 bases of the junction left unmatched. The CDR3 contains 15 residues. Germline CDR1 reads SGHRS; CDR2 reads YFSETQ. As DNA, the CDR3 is TGCGCCAGCAGCCCCCGGGGGGGGAGCTCCTACGAGCAGTACTTC. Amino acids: CASSPRGGSSYEQYF.

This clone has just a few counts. DNA of the CDR3: TGTGCCAGTTGGACAGCACAAGAGGGTTCACCCCTCCACTTT. Translating it yields CASWTAQEGSPLHF. This chain uses TRBV2 with TRBJ1-6; D is possibly TRBD1 (6 bases). The V gene's germline CDR1 is SNHLY and CDR2 FYNNEI. Trimming took off 9 bases at V and 9 bases at J, with 18 bases between the two ends. The CDR3 contains 14 residues.

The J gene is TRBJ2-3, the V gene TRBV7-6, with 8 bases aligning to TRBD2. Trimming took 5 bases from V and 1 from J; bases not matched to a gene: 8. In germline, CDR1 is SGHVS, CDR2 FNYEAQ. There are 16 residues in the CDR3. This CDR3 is CASSQRGSGGTDTQYF. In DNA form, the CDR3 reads TGTGCCAGCAGCCAACGCGGTAGCGGGGGCACAGATACGCAGTATTTT. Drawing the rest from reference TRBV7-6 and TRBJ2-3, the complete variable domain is GAGVSQSPRYKVTKRGQDVALRCDPISGHVSLYWYRQALGQGPEFLTYFNYEAQQDKSGLPNDRFSAERPEGSISTLTIQRTEQRDSAMYRCASSQRGSGGTDTQYFGPGTRLTVL.

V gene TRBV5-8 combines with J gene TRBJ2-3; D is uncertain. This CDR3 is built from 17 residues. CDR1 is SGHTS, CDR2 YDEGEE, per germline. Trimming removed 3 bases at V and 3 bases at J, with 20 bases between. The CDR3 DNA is TGTGCCAGCAGCTACCAGGAAACGTTGGTCAGTACAGATACGCAGTATTTT. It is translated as CASSYQETLVSTDTQYF.

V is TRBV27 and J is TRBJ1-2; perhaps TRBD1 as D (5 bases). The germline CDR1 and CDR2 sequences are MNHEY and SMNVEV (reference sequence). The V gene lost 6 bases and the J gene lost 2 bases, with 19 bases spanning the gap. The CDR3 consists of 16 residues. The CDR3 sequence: CASRDFPGDGNYGYTF. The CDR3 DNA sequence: TGTGCCAGCAGGGACTTCCCGGGGGATGGAAACTATGGCTACACCTTC.

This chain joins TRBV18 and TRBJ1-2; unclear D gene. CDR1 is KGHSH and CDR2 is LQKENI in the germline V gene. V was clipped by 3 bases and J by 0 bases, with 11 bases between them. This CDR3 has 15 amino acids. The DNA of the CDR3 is TGTGCCAGCTCACCCCTTGACACCTCTAACTATGGCTACACCTTC. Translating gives CASSPLDTSNYGYTF.

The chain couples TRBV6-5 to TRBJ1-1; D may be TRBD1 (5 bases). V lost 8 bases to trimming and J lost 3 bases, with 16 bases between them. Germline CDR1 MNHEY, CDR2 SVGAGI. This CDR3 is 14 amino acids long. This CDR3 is CASLRGGGHTEAFF. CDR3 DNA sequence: TGTGCCAGCCTGCGGGGGGGAGGGCACACTGAAGCTTTCTTT.

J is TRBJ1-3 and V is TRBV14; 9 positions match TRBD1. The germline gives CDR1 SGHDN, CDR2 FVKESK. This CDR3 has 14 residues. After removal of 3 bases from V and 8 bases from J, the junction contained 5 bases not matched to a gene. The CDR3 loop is CASSHNGQGHTIYF. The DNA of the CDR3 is TGTGCCAGCAGCCACAACGGACAGGGGCACACCATATATTTT.

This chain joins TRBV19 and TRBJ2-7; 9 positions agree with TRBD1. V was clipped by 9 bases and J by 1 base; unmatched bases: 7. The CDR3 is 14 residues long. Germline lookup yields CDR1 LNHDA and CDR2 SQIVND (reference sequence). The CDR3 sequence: CASQTGTGSYEQYF. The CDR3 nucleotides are TGTGCCAGCCAAACCGGGACAGGGTCCTACGAGCAGTACTTC.

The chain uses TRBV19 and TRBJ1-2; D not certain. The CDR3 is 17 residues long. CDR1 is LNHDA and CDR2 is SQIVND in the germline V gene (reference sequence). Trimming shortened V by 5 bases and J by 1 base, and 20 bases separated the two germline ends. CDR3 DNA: TGTGCCAGTAGTGCTCGTGGGGTCCGCGGGATTAACTATGGCTACACCTTC. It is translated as CASSARGVRGINYGYTF. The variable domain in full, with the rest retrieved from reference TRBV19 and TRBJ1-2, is DGGITQSPKYLFRKEGQNVTLSCEQNLNHDAMYWYRQDPGQGLRLIYYSQIVNDFQKGDIAEGYSVSREKKESFPLTVTSAQKNPTAFYLCASSARGVRGINYGYTFGSGTRLTVV.